This T cell receptor beta chain was documented in a study of Graves' ophthalmopathy and Graves' hyperthyroidism. Overall study: Untreated patients at initial diagnosis provided peripheral blood.

In its sample, this clonotype was seen many times. Its specificity is not known. Study-wide results and caveats: Blood samples also showed most expanded thyroid clonotypes exceeding 0.001 frequency.

None of the included patients had other autoimmune diseases, uncontrolled infections, pregnancy or lactation, as these led to exclusion. PBMCs stemmed from around 9 ml of fresh peripheral blood. Using RNA transcripts, the TCR beta CDR3 regions were amplified. The authors performed first-round RT-PCR with HTBI primers and then a second-round multiplex PCR. TCRdb redid the calling of the multiplex PCR reads with MiXCR, one entry per CDR3 protein. The top ten clones hold 2.5% to 3.5% of a sample with hundreds of thousands of distinct CDR3 sequences, approximately 39% of them seen once. The CDR3 is 14 amino acids. Between the trimmed V and J ends, which lost 1 base and 8 bases, there was a span of 14 bases. From germline, CDR1 is SGHTA and CDR2 FQGNSA.

This receptor was obtained from an adult man with Graves' ophthalmopathy. The chain is built from TRBV7-2 and TRBJ1-2; the D gene is possibly TRBD1 (6 bases). The specimen sequenced was peripheral blood. The CDR3 coding sequence is TGTGCCAGCAGCTTAGGAAAGGACAGACGAGGCTACACCTTC. It specifies CASSLGKDRRGYTF.